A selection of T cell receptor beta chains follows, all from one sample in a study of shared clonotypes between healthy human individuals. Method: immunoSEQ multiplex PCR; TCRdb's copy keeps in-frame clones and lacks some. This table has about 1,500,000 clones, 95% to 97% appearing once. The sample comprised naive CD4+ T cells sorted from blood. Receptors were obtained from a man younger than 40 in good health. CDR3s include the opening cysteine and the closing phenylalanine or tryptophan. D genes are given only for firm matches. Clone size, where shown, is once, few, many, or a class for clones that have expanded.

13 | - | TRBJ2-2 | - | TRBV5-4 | CASSLSLGGELFF | TGTGCCAGCAGCCTTTCTCTGGGCGGGGAGCTGTTTTTT
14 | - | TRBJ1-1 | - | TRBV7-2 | CASSVYSGGTEAFF | TGTGCCAGCAGCGTTTACTCCGGGGGCACTGAAGCTTTCTTT
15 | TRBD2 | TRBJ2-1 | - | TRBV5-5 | CASRTSSGSYNEQFF | TGTGCCAGCAGAACGTCTAGCGGGAGCTACAATGAGCAGTTCTTC
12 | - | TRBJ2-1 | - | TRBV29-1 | CSVVWGLNEQFF | TGCAGCGTTGTATGGGGCTTGAATGAGCAGTTCTTC
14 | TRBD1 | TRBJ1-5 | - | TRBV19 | CASSPGTGNQPQHF | TGTGCCAGTAGTCCCGGGACAGGAAATCAGCCCCAGCATTTT
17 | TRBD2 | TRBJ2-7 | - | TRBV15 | CATSRDLPGLADYEQYF | TGTGCCACCAGCAGAGATCTCCCGGGGCTAGCGGACTACGAGCAGTACTTC
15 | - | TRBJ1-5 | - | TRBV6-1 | CASSDRLPYNQPQHF | TGTGCCAGCAGTGACCGACTGCCCTACAATCAGCCCCAGCATTTT
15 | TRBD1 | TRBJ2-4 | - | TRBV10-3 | CAISVGTGGKNIQYF | TGTGCCATCAGTGTAGGGACAGGGGGCAAAAACATTCAGTACTTC
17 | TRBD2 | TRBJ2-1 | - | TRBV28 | CASSSLTSGTPYNEQFF | TGTGCCAGCAGTTCGCTGACTAGCGGGACCCCCTACAATGAGCAGTTCTTC
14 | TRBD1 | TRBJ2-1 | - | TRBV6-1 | CASIYRGLGNEQFF | TGTGCCAGCATTTACAGGGGGTTAGGGAATGAGCAGTTCTTC
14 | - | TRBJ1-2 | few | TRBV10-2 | CASSPTGPRDGYTF | TGCGCCAGCAGTCCCACAGGGCCGAGGGATGGCTACACCTTC
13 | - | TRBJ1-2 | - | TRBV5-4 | CASSSQVNYGYTF | TGTGCCAGCAGCTCCCAGGTTAACTATGGCTACACCTTC
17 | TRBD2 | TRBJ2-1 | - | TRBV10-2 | CASSVIPGLAALNEQFF | TGCGCCAGCAGTGTTATACCGGGACTAGCGGCTCTGAATGAGCAGTTCTTC
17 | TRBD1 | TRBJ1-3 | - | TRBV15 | CATSTSQGVPPGNTIYF | TGTGCCACCAGCACCTCCCAGGGGGTGCCACCTGGAAACACCATATATTTT
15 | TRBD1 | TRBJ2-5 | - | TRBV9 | CASSAFGTGGETQYF | TGTGCCAGCAGCGCCTTCGGGACAGGAGGTGAGACCCAGTACTTC
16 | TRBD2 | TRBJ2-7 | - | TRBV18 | CASSPLGSGRVYEQYF | TGTGCCAGCTCACCCCTTGGTAGCGGGAGGGTCTACGAGCAGTACTTC
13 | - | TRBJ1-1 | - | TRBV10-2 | CASSERREAEAFF | TGCGCCAGCAGTGAGCGGAGGGAGGCTGAAGCTTTCTTT
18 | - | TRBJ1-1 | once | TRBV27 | CASSSLAVRDGPNTEAFF | TGTGCCAGCAGTTCCCTCGCCGTCCGGGACGGTCCGAACACTGAAGCTTTCTTT
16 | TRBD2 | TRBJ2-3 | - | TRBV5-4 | CASSAGLAGATDTQYF | TGTGCCAGCAGCGCGGGACTAGCTGGAGCCACAGATACGCAGTATTTT
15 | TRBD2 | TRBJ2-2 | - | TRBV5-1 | CASSASGVFTGELFF | TGCGCCAGCAGCGCTAGCGGAGTCTTTACCGGGGAGCTGTTTTTT
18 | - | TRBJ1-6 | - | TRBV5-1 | CASSLAHYGQQGNSPLHF | TGCGCCAGCAGCTTGGCCCACTACGGACAGCAGGGTAATTCACCCCTCCACTTT
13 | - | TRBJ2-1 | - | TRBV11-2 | CASSLGYYNEQFF | TGTGCCAGCAGCTTAGGTTACTACAATGAGCAGTTCTTC
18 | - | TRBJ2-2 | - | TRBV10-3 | CAISQEGLGRIRIGELFF | TGTGCCATCAGTCAAGAGGGGCTAGGGCGGATACGGATCGGGGAGCTGTTTTTT
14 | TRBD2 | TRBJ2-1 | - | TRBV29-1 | CSGRKREGLYEQFF | TGCAGCGGAAGGAAGCGGGAGGGCCTCTATGAGCAGTTCTTC
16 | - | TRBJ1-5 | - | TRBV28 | CASSLFLRQGNQPQHF | TGTGCCAGCAGTTTATTCCTGAGACAGGGCAATCAGCCCCAGCATTTT
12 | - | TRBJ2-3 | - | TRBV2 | CASSETADTQYF | TGTGCCAGCAGTGAAACAGCAGATACGCAGTATTTT
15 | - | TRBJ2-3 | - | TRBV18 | CAASEGVIHTDTQYF | TGTGCCGCTTCCGAGGGGGTAATCCACACAGATACGCAGTATTTT
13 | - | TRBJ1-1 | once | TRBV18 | CASSETGNTEAFF | TGTGCCAGCTCAGAGACAGGGAACACTGAAGCTTTCTTT
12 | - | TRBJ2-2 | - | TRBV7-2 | CASSLSSGELFF | TGTGCCAGCAGCTTAAGTAGCGGGGAGCTGTTTTTT
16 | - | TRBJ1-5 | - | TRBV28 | CASSPRGVYSNQPQHF | TGTGCCAGCAGTCCCCGGGGGGTCTATAGCAATCAGCCCCAGCATTTT
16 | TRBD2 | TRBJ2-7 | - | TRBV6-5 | CASSFGTSGYNDEQYF | TGTGCCAGCAGTTTCGGGACTAGCGGTTATAACGACGAGCAGTACTTC
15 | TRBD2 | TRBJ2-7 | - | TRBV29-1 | CSVDSSGRGSYEQYF | TGCAGCGTTGATTCGAGCGGGAGGGGGTCCTACGAGCAGTACTTC
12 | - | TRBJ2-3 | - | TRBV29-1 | CSVESGSDTQYF | TGCAGCGTTGAATCCGGGAGTGATACGCAGTATTTT
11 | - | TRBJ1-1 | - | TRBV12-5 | CASGVNTEAFF | TGTGCTAGTGGGGTGAACACTGAAGCTTTCTTT
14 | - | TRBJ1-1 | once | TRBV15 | CATSRERGNTEAFF | TGTGCCACCAGCAGAGAGAGAGGGAACACTGAAGCTTTCTTT
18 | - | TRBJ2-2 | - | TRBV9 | CASSVATGVAGNTGELFF | TGTGCCAGCAGCGTAGCTACAGGGGTAGCGGGGAACACCGGGGAGCTGTTTTTT
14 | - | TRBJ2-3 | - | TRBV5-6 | CASSFQDLTDTQYF | TGTGCCAGCAGCTTCCAGGATCTCACAGATACGCAGTATTTT
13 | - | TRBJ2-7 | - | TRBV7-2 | CASSLSESYEQYF | TGTGCCAGCAGCTTAAGTGAATCCTACGAGCAGTACTTC
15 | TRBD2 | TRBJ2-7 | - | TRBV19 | CASSILSGIKDEQYF | TGTGCCAGTAGTATTCTTAGCGGGATAAAGGACGAGCAGTACTTC
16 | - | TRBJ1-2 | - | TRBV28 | CASSSRSWGVRYGYTF | TGTGCCAGCAGTTCACGGTCTTGGGGGGTCAGATATGGCTACACCTTC
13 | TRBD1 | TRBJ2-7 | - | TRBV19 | CASRRQGAHEQYF | TGTGCCAGTAGACGACAGGGAGCACACGAGCAGTACTTC
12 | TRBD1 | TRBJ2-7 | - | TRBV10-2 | CASTGTGLEQYF | TGCGCCAGCACCGGGACAGGGCTCGAGCAGTACTTC
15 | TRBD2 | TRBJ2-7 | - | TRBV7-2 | CASSSAAGVIYEQYF | TGTGCCAGCAGCTCGGCCGCGGGGGTTATCTACGAGCAGTACTTC
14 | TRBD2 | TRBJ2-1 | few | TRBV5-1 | CASSSLADYNEQFF | TGCGCCAGCAGCTCCCTAGCGGACTACAATGAGCAGTTCTTC
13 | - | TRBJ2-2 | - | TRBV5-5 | CASSPITRGELFF | TGTGCCAGCAGCCCAATTACCCGCGGGGAGCTGTTTTTT
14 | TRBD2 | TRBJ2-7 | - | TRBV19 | CASRLAGGNYEQYF | TGTGCCAGTAGGCTAGCGGGAGGGAACTACGAGCAGTACTTC
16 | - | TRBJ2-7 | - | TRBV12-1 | CASRILHEPNPYEQYF | TGTGCCAGCAGGATTCTCCACGAACCGAACCCCTACGAGCAGTACTTC
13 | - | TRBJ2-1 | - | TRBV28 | CASIRRWNNEQFF | TGTGCCAGCATTCGGCGGTGGAACAATGAGCAGTTCTTC
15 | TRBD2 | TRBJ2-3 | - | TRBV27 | CASSLVAGGASTQYF | TGTGCCAGCAGTTTAGTCGCGGGGGGAGCGTCTACGCAGTATTTT
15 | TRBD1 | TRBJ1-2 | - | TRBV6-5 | CASRSTGEEYYGYTF | TGTGCCAGCAGATCCACAGGGGAAGAATACTATGGCTACACCTTC